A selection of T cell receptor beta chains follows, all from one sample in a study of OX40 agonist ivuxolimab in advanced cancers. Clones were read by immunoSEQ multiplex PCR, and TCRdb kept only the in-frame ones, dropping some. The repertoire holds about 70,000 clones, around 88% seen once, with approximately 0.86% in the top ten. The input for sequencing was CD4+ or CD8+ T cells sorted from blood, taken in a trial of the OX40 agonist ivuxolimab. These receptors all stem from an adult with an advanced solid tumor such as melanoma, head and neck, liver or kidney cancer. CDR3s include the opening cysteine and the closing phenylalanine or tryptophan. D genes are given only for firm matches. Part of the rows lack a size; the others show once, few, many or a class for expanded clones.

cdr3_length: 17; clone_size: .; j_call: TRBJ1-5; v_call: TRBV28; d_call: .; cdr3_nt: TGTGCCAGCAGTTTAGGGCAGAGACTCATTGGGAATCAGCCCCAGCATTTT; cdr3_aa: CASSLGQRLIGNQPQHF
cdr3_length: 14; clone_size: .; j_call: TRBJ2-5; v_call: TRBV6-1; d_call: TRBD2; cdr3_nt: TGTGCCAGCAGGAGGGACCGGGGGGAAGAGACCCAGTACTTC; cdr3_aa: CASRRDRGEETQYF
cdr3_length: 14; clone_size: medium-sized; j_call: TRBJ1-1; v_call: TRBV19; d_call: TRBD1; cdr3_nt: TGTGCCAGTAGTGGACAGGGAGGGAACACTGAAGCTTTCTTT; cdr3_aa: CASSGQGGNTEAFF
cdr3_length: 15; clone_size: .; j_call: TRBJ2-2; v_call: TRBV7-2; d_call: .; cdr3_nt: TGTGCCAGCAGCTTAAGCAGAACCACTACCGGGGAGCTGTTTTTT; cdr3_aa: CASSLSRTTTGELFF
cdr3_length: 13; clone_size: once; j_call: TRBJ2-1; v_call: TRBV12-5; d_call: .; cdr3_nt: TGTGCTAGTGGCCCCCCCGGCTACAATGAGCAGTTCTTC; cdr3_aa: CASGPPGYNEQFF
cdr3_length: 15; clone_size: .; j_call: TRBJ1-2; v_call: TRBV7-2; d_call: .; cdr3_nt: TGTGCCAGCAGCTTAATGCAGGCAGCTAACTATGGCTACACCTTC; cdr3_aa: CASSLMQAANYGYTF
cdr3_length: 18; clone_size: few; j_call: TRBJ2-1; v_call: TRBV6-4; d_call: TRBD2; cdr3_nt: TGTGCCAGGCCTCCGGGACTAAGGGTCAGAAACTCCTACAATGAGCAGTTCTTC; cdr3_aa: CARPPGLRVRNSYNEQFF
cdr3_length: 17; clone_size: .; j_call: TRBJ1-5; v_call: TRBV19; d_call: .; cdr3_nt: TGTGCCAGTAGTACCCCGGGTGGGGAGATCCAAAATCAGCCCCAGCATTTT; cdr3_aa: CASSTPGGEIQNQPQHF
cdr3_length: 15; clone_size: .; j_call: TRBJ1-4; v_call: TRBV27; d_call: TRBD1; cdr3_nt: TGTGCCAGCAGTTTATCAGCCAGGGGGCGTGAAAAACTGTTTTTT; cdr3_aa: CASSLSARGREKLFF
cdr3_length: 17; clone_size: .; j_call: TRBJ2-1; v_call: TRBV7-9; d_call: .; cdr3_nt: TGTGCCAGCAGCTTTCTTCCCGGGCAGCTAAATTCCAATGAGCAGTTCTTC; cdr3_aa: CASSFLPGQLNSNEQFF
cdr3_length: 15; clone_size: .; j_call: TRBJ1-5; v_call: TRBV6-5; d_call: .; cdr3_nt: TGTGCCAGCAGACCTATAAACCTACAGGATCAGCCCCAGCATTTT; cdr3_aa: CASRPINLQDQPQHF
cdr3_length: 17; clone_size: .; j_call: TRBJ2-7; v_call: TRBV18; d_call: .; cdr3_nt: TGTGCCAGCTCACCACTCCTTTCGGACAGCTCCCCTCTCGAGCAGTACTTC; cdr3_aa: CASSPLLSDSSPLEQYF
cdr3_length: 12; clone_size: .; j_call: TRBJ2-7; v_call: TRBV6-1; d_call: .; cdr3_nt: TGTGCCAGCAGTGAAGCTGGGCAGGGTTTTGATTTC; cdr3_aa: CASSEAGQGFDF
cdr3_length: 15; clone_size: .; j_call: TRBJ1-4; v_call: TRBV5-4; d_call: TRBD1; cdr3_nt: TGTGCCAGCAGCCATGGACAGGGGGCAAATGAAAAACTGTTTTTT; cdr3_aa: CASSHGQGANEKLFF
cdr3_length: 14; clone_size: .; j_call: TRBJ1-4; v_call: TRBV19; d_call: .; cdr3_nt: TGTGCCAGTAGTATTCGGGGGAGTCGAGAAAAACTGTTTTTT; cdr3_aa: CASSIRGSREKLFF
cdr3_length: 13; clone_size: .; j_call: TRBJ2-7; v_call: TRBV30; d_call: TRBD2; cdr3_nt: TGTGCCTGGAAGCGGGGATTGGCCTACGAGCAGTACTTC; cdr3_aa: CAWKRGLAYEQYF
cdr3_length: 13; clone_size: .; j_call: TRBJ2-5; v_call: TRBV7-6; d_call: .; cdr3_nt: TGTGCCAGCAGCTCGGGACTTTCGGAGACCCAGTACTTC; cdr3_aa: CASSSGLSETQYF
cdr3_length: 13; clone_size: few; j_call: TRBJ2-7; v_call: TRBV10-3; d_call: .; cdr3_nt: TGTGCCATCAGTGAGACAGGGATCTACGAGCAGTACTTC; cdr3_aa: CAISETGIYEQYF
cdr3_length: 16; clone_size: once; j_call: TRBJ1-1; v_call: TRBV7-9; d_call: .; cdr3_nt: TGTGCCAGCAGCCCTAGGGGGACACCCATGAACACTGAAGCTTTCTTT; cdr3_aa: CASSPRGTPMNTEAFF
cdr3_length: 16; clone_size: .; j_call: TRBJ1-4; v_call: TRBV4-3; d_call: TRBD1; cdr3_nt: TGCGCCAGCAGCCAAGGCCCAGGGACAGGGGGCGAAAAACTGTTTTTT; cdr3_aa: CASSQGPGTGGEKLFF
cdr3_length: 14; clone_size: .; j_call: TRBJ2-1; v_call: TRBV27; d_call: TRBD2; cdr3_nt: TGTGCCAGCAGTGGACTAGCGGGAACACGTGAGCAGTTCTTC; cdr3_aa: CASSGLAGTREQFF
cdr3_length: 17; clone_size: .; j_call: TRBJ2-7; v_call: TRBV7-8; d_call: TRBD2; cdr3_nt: TGTGCCAGCAGCAACCGACTAGCGGGAGAGATACCCTACGAGCAGTACTTC; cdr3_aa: CASSNRLAGEIPYEQYF
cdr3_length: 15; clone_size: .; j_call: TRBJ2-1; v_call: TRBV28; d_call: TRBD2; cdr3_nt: TGTGCCAGCAGTCTCACTAGCGGGGGGTACAATGAGCAGTTCTTC; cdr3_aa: CASSLTSGGYNEQFF
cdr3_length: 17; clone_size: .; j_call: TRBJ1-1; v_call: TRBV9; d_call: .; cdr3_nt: TGTGCCAGCAGCGTAGATCCCTCCGGGGGCCTATACACTGAAGCTTTCTTT; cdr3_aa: CASSVDPSGGLYTEAFF
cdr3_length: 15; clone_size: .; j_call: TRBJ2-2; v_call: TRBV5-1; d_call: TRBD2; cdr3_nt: TGCGCCAGCAGCTTAAGCGGGGTGAACACCGGGGAGCTGTTTTTT; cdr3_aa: CASSLSGVNTGELFF
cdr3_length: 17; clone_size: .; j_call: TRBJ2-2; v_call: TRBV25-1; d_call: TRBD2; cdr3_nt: TGTGCCAGCAGTTCCAACGCGGGGGGCTCGTGGACCGGGGAGCTGTTTTTT; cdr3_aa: CASSSNAGGSWTGELFF